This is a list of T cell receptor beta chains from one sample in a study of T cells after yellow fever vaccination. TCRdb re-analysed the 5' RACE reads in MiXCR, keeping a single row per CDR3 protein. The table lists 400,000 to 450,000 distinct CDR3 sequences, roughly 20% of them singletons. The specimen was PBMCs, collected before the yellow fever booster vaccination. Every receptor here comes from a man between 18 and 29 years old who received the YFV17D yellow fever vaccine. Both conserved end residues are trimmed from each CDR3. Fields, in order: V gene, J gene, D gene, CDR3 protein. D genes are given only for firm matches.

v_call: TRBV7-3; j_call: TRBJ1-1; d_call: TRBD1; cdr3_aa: ASSFSRGDTEAF
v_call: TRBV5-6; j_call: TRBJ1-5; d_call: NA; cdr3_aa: ASSLGRGSVQPQH
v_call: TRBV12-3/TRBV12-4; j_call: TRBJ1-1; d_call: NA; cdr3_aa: ASSDEVGMNTEAF
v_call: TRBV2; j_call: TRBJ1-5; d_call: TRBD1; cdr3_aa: ASSAQTGGNQPQH
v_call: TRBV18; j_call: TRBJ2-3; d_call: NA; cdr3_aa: ASSPPGAPSTDTQY
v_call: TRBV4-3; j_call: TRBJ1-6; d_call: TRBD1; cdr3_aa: ASSQAGTAYNSPLH
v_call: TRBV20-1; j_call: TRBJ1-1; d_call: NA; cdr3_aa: SARQDRETEAF
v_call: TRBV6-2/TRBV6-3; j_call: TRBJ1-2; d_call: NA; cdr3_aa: ASSPGQLLQVGYT
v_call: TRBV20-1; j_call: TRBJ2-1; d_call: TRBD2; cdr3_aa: SARWDGRGGRLEQF
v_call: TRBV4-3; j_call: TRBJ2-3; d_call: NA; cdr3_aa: ASSQGAHRQY
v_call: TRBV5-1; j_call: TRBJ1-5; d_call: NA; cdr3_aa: ASSPKGGSQPQH
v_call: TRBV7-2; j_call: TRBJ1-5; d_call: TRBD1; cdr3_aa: ASSLLTGGNQPQH
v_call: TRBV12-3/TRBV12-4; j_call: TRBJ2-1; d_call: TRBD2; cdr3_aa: ASSIGGLAGARTGNEQF
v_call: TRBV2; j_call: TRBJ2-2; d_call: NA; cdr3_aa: ASSEGLVTGELF
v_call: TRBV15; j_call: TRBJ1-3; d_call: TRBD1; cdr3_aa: ATSRPDRRNTIY
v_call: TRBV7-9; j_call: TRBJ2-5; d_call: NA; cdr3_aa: ASSSSGTEVRETQY
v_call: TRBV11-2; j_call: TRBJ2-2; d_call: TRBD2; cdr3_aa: ASSRLAGGRNTGELF
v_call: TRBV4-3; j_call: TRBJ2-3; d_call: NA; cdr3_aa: ASSQGILDGGGTDTQY
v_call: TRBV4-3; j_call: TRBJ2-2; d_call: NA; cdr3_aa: ASSQDRAGPGTTGELF
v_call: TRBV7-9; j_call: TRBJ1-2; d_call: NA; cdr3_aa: ASSLANGNGYT
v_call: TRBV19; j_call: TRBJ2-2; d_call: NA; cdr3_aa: ASSSPTGWSGELF
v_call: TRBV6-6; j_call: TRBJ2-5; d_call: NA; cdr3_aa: ASSYLRGKETQY
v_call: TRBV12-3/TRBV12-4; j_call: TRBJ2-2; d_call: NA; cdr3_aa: ASSQSRGTRDTGELF
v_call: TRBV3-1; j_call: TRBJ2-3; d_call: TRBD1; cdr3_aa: ASSQATGGEADTQY
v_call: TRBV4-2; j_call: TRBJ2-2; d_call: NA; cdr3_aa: ASSQERVGGELF
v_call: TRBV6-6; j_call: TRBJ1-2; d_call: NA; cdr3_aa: ASTNGPGATYGYT
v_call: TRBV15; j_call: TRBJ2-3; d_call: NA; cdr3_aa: ATSRAGERGTDTQY
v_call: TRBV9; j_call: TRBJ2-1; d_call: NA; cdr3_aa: ASSVDPGVNNEQF
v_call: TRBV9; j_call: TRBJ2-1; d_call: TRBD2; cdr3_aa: ASSGPRGGSYNEQF
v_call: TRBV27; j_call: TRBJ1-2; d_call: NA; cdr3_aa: ATGGVGPYGYT
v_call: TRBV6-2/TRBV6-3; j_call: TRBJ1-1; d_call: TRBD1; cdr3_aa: ASRSDRGPLVNTEAF
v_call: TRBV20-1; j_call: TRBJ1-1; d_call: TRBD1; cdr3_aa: SARGSGQGAGNTEAF
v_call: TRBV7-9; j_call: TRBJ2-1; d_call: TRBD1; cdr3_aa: ASSATGTGGNNEQF